This T cell receptor beta chain was sequenced during a study of PD-1 blockade in classical Hodgkin lymphoma. Overall study context: It was nivolumab at 3 mg/kg, given intravenously every 2 weeks, that patients received.

General observations from the study: The CD4+ diversity rise by C4D1 was clearest in complete responders. For complete responders, baseline diversity was comparable to that of newly diagnosed patients.

The repertoire was sequenced with immunoSEQ multiplex PCR; TCRdb's copy has only in-frame clones and lacks some. Here the sample spans around 13,000 clones, roughly 86% being singletons. As to this clone: Its specificity is unknown.

Described time point: cycle 4 day 1 (C4D1), after 6 weeks of nivolumab. Each patient relapsed following autologous stem cell transplantation, and prior brentuximab vedotin exposure differed. Magnetic negative selection of thawed PBMCs was the method by which CD4+ T cells were purified. The clonotype comes from a human donor with classical Hodgkin lymphoma. Sequencing was performed on CD4+ T cells from blood, taken before the fourth cycle of nivolumab.

CDR3 DNA sequence: TGTGCCAGCAGCTTAATTGGAGGGCTAGGAAACGGGGAGCTGTTTTTT. Translating it yields CASSLIGGLGNGELFF. The V and J genes are TRBV13 and TRBJ2-2; weak D call: TRBD2 (6 bases). The CDR3 covers 16 residues. Germline V gene data show CDR1 as PRHDT and CDR2 as FYEKMQ (reference sequence). V lost 2 bases and J 7 bases, leaving 17 bases between the germline ends.